This T cell receptor (beta chain) was observed in a study of cytomegalovirus exposure and HLA in healthy donors. A word on this clone: What it recognizes is unknown.

Libraries were prepared by immunoSEQ multiplex PCR; TCRdb keeps only in-frame clonotypes and omits some of them. The sample consists of 150,000 to 200,000 clones, about 81% of them appearing once. The donors were part of the validation cohort, which consisted of over a hundred subjects and was separate from the first cohort of under 850 subjects. Whole-study results and caveats: Across donors, most TCRs were seen rarely, yet some public ones were widespread. Reported performance of the classifier showed diagnosis of cytomegalovirus status with high specificity and sensitivity. TCR beta chains numbering roughly 150 were designated cytomegalovirus-associated.

The V segment lost 0 bases and the J segment 5 bases; nucleotides outside the gene matches: 6. The CDR3 totals 15 residues. The V gene's germline CDR1 is SGHNT and CDR2 YYREEE (reference sequence). This sequence joins TRBV5-4 and TRBJ1-1, with TRBD1 matching over 8 bases. The sample was PBMCs. The source of this sequence is a woman in her thirties in good health and CMV-seronegative. The CDR3 nucleotides read TGTGCCAGCAGCTTGGCCCAGGGGGCCGTAACTGAAGCTTTCTTT. Protein sequence: CASSLAQGAVTEAFF.